This T cell receptor (beta chain) was observed in a study of T cell responses to AZD1222 COVID-19 vaccine. General observations from the study: Along spike, vaccine-associated CD4 TCRs were found throughout, with dominance at 160-218 and 743-854. Just a handful of AZD1222 recipients were seropositive at baseline.

Germline V gene lookup returns CDR1 LNHDA and CDR2 SQIVND (reference sequence). The CDR3 has 15 residues. V lost 9 bases and J lost 1, with 16 bases in between. Some clones are missing from TCRdb's copy, which holds only in-frame ones; the method was immunoSEQ multiplex PCR. The sample gives about 93,000 clones, around 85% of which show up once; about 6% is in the top ten. To note about this clone: Its antigen is not known.

The sample was peripheral blood, taken on day 0 of AZD1222 vaccination. This TCR derives from an adult in good health. The rearrangement uses TRBV19 and TRBJ2-4; tentative D call: TRBD1 (6 bases). CDR3 region: CASGNREWAKNIQYF. Here the CDR3 DNA reads TGTGCCAGCGGAAACAGGGAGTGGGCCAAAAACATTCAGTACTTC.